This T cell receptor beta chain was sequenced in a study of T cells after yellow fever vaccination. From the 5' RACE reads, TCRdb called clonotypes with MiXCR, one entry per CDR3 protein. Of 150,000 to 200,000 distinct CDR3 sequences listed, 9.5% to 12% are singletons. This clonotype was picked up a small number of times. Its target is not known. There are 14 residues in the CDR3. Germline values: CDR1 LNHDA, CDR2 SQIVND (reference sequence). V shed 7 bases and J shed 4 bases, with 13 bases lying between them. Whole-study results and caveats: Faster peaking, at day 5 versus 15, marked a secondary response that was weaker. Clonotype sharing between CD4 and CD8 compartments was small. Bulk-population clonotypes that are abundant could appear as contaminants in FACS-sorted repertoires.

This material consisted of CD8+ T cells sorted from PBMCs, taken 15 days after the yellow fever booster vaccination. The receptor comes from a man between 18 and 29 years old who received the YFV17D yellow fever vaccine. The rearrangement joins TRBV19 to TRBJ2-2; a possible D gene is TRBD1 (6 bases). The DNA of the CDR3 is TGTGCCAGTACCCCAGGGGTCGGCACCGGGGAGCTGTTTTTT. It yields the protein CASTPGVGTGELFF. The complete variable domain, with remaining parts taken from reference TRBV19 and TRBJ2-2, reads DGGITQSPKYLFRKEGQNVTLSCEQNLNHDAMYWYRQDPGQGLRLIYYSQIVNDFQKGDIAEGYSVSREKKESFPLTVTSAQKNPTAFYLCASTPGVGTGELFFGEGSRLTVL.